This TCR beta chain appears in the sequencing data of a study of blood T cell repertoires in COVID-19. Study in general: T cells, B-cell-depleted T cells, or PBMCs provided the cDNA or gDNA that served as material.

Profiled with immunoSEQ multiplex PCR; TCRdb holds only in-frame clones, not every one. The sample contains approximately 400,000 clones, around 88% of which appear only once. This clone was seen a single time. The J segment lost 2 bases and the V segment lost 7 bases, leaving 3 bases of the junction unmatched. This CDR3 comprises 15 residues. Germline CDR1 reads LGHNT; CDR2 reads FRNRAP. The rearrangement uses TRBV12-5 and TRBJ2-3, with 13 bases matching TRBD2. The clonotype comes from a woman aged 50 to 60 with COVID-19, enrolled during active disease. Specimen: peripheral blood. The CDR3 loop is CASAGTSGNTDTQYF. CDR3 DNA: TGTGCTAGTGCCGGGACTAGCGGGAACACAGATACGCAGTATTTT.